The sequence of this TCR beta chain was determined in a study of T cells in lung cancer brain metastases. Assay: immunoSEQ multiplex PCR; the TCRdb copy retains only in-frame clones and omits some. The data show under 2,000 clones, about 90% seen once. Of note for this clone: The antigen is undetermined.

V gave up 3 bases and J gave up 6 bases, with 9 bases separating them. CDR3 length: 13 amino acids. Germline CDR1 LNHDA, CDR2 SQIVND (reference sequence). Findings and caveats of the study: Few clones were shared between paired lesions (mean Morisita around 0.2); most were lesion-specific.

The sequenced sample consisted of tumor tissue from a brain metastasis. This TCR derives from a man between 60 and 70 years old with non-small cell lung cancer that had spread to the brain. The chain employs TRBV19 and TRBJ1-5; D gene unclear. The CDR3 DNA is TGTGCCAGTAGTATTAAGGATGGTCAGCCCCAGCATTTT. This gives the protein CASSIKDGQPQHF.